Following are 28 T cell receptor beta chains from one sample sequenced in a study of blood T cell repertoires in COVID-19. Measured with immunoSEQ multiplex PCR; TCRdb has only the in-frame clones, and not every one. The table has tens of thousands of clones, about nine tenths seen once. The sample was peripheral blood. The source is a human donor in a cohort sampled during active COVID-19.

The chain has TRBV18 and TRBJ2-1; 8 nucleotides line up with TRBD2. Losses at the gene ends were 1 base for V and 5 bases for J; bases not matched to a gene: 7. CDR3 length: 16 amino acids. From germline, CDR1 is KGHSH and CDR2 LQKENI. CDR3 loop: CASSPQLAEKNNEQFF. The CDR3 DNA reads TGTGCCAGCTCACCACAACTAGCGGAGAAAAACAATGAGCAGTTCTTC.

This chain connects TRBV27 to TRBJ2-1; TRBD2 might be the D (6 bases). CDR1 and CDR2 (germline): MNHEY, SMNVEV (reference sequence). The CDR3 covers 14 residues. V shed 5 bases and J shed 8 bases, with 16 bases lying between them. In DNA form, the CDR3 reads TGTGCCAGCAGTCCGCAGCGGGCCCACGATGAGCAGTTCTTC. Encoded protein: CASSPQRAHDEQFF.

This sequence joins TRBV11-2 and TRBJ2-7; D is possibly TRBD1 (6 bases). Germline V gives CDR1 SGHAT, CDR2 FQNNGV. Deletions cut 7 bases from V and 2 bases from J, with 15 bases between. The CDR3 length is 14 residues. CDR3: CASTQQGATYEQYF. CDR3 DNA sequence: TGTGCCAGCACCCAACAGGGTGCAACCTACGAGCAGTACTTC.

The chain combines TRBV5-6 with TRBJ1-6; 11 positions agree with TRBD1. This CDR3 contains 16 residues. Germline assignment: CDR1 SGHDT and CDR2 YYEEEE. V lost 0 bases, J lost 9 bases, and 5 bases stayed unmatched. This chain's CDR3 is CASSLGFGTGGSPLHF. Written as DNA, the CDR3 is TGTGCCAGCAGCTTGGGTTTTGGGACAGGGGGTTCACCCCTCCACTTT.

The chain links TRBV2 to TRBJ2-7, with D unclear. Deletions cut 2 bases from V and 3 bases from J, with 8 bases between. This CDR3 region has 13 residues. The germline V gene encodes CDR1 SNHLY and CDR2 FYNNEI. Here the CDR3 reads CASSESRVYEQYF. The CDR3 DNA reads TGTGCCAGCAGTGAAAGCCGGGTCTACGAGCAGTACTTC.

As DNA, the CDR3 is TGTGCCAGCAGCTTACAACAGGGGAGCCATCAGCCCCAGCATTTT. Translating it yields CASSLQQGSHQPQHF. The V and J genes are TRBV28 and TRBJ1-5; 7 bases map to TRBD1. Germline V gene lookup returns CDR1 MDHEN and CDR2 SYDVKM. Trimming removed 6 bases from V and 5 bases from J; junction bases left unmatched: 10. CDR3 length: 15 amino acids.

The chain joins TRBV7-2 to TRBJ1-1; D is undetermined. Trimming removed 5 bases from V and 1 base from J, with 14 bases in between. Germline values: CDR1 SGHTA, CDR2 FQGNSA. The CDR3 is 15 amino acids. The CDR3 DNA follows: TGTGCCAGCAGCGTCAGGCCCGCGCCGAACACTGAAGCTTTCTTT. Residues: CASSVRPAPNTEAFF.

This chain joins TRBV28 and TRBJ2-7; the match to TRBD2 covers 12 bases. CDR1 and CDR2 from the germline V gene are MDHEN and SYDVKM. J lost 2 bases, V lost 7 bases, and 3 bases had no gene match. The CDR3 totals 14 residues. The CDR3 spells CASTRTSGTYEQYF. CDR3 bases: TGTGCCAGCACCAGGACTAGCGGGACCTACGAGCAGTACTTC. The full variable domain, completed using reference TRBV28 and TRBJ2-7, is DVKVTQSSRYLVKRTGEKVFLECVQDMDHENMFWYRQDPGLGLRLIYFSYDVKMKEKGDIPEGYSVSREKKERFSLILESASTNQTSMYLCASTRTSGTYEQYFGPGTRLTVT.

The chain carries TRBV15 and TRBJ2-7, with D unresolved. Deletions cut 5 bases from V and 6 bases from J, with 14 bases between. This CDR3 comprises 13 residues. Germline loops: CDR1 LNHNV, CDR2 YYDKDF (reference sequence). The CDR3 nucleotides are TGTGCCACCAGCGGAAGTGGGCTCCGCGAGCAGTACTTC. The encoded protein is CATSGSGLREQYF.

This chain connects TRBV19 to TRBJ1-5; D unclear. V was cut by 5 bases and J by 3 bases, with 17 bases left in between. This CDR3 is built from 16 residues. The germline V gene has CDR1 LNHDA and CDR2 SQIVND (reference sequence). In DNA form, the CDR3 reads TGTGCCAGTAGTGTTCGGGAGGATTGGAACAATCAGCCCCAGCATTTT. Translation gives CASSVREDWNNQPQHF.

The CDR3 spells CASSIQGASNQPQHF. The CDR3 nucleotides read TGCGCCAGCAGCATCCAGGGGGCTAGCAATCAGCCCCAGCATTTT. V and J are TRBV4-1 and TRBJ1-5, with 8 bases identical to TRBD1. The length of the CDR3 is 15 residues. Trimming removed 5 bases from V and 0 bases from J; junction bases left unmatched: 3. The germline gives CDR1 MGHRA, CDR2 YSYEKL.

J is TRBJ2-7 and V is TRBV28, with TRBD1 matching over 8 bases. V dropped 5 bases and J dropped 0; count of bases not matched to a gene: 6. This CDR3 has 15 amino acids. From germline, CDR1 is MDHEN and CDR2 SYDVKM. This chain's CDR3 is CASSLRTGSSYEQYF. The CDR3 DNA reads TGTGCCAGCAGTCTAAGGACAGGGAGCTCCTACGAGCAGTACTTC.

DNA for the CDR3: TGTGCCAGCAGCTTAGCCCCAGCGGGGGCAAAAGAGACCCAGTACTTC. Amino acid sequence: CASSLAPAGAKETQYF. The chain recombines TRBV7-2 with TRBJ2-5; the match to TRBD2 covers 8 bases. Germline assignment: CDR1 SGHTA and CDR2 FQGNSA. V gave up 0 bases and J gave up 3 bases; unmatched junction bases: 6. This CDR3 comprises 16 residues. Full variable domain (outside the CDR3, taken from reference TRBV7-2 and TRBJ2-5): GAGVSQSPSNKVTEKGKDVELRCDPISGHTALYWYRQSLGQGLEFLIYFQGNSAPDKSGLPSDRFSAERTGGSVSTLTIQRTQQEDSAVYLCASSLAPAGAKETQYFGPGTRLLVL.

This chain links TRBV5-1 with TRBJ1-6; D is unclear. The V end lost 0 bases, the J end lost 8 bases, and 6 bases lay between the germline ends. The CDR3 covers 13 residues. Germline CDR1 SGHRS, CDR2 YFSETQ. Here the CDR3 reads CASSLDEDSPLHF. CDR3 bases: TGCGCCAGCAGCTTGGACGAGGATTCACCCCTCCACTTT. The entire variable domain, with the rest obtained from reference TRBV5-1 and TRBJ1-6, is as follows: KAGVTQTPRYLIKTRGQQVTLSCSPISGHRSVSWYQQTPGQGLQFLFEYFSETQRNKGNFPGRFSGRQFSNSRSEMNVSTLELGDSALYLCASSLDEDSPLHFGNGTRLTVT.

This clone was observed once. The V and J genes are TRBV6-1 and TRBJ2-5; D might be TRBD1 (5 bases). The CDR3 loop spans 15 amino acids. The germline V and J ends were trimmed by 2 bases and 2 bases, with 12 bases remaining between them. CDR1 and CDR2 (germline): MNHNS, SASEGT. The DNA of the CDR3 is TGTGCCAGCAGTGAACGGGCAGGGTGGCAAGAGACCCAGTACTTC. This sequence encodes CASSERAGWQETQYF.

The CDR3 protein is CASSRGGARRSPYEQYF. Here the CDR3 DNA reads TGTGCCAGCAGCCGAGGTGGGGCCCGGCGGAGTCCTTACGAGCAGTACTTC. The chain is built from TRBV6-6 and TRBJ2-7, with D possibly matching TRBD1 (5 bases). The CDR3 extends over 17 amino acids. Germline assignment: CDR1 MNHNY and CDR2 SVGAGI (reference sequence). Trimming cost V 6 bases and J 4 bases, with 25 bases left between them.

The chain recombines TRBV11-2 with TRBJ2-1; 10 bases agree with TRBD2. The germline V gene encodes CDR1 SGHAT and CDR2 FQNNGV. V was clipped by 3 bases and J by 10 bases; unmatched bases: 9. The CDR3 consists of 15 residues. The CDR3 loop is CASSFERGGIGEQFF. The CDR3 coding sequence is TGTGCCAGCAGCTTCGAGCGGGGGGGCATTGGGGAGCAGTTCTTC.

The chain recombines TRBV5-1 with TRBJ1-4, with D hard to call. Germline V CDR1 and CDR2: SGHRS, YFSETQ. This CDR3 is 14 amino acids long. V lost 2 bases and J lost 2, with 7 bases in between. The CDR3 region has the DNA TGCGCCAGCAGCTTTGGAGATACTAATGAAAAACTGTTTTTT. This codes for CASSFGDTNEKLFF.

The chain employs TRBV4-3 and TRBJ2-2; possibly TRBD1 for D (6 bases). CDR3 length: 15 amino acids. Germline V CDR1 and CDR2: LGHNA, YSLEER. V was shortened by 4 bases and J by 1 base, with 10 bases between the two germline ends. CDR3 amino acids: CASSPGRGNTGELFF. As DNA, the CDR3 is TGCGCCAGCAGCCCAGGCAGGGGGAACACCGGGGAGCTGTTTTTT.

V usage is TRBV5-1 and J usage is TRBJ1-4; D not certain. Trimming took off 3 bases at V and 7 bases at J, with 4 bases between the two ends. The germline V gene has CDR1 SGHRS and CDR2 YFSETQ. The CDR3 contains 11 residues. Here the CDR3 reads CASSSGEKLFF. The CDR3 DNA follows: TGCGCCAGCAGCTCAGGTGAAAAACTGTTTTTT.

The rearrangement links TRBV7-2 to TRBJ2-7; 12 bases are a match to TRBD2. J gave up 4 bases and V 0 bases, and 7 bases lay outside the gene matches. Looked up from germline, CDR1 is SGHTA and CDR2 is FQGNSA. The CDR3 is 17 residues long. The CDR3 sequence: CASSLAVYLAGGYEQYF. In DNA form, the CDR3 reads TGTGCCAGCAGCTTAGCGGTGTACCTAGCGGGAGGGTACGAGCAGTACTTC. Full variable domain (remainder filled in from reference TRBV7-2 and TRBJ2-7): GAGVSQSPSNKVTEKGKDVELRCDPISGHTALYWYRQSLGQGLEFLIYFQGNSAPDKSGLPSDRFSAERTGGSVSTLTIQRTQQEDSAVYLCASSLAVYLAGGYEQYFGPGTRLTVT.

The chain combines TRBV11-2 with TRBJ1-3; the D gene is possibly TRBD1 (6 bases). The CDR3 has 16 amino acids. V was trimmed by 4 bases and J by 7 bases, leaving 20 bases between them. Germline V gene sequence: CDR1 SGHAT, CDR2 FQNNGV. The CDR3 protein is CASSSRGTGNRNTIYF. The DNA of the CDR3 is TGTGCCAGCAGCTCCCGGGGAACAGGGAACCGGAACACCATATATTTT.

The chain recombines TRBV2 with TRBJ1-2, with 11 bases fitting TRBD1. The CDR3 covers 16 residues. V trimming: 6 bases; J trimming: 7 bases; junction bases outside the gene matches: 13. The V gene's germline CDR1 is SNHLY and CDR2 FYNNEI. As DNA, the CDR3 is TGTGCCAGCAGGGATTACCGGACAGGGGGCGTAGGTGGCTACACCTTC. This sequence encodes CASRDYRTGGVGGYTF.

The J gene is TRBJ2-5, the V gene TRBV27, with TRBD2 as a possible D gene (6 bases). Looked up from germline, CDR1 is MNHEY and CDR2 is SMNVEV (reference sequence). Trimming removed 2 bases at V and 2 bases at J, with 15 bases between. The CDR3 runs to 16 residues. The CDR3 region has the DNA TGTGCCAGCAGTTTAGAAAGCGGGTGGGGGCAAGAGACCCAGTACTTC. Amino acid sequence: CASSLESGWGQETQYF.

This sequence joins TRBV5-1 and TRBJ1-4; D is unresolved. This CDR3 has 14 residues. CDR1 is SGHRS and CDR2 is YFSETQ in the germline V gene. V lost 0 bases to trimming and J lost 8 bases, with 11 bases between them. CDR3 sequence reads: CASSLAGGIEKLFF. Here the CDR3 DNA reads TGCGCCAGCAGCTTGGCTGGTGGCATCGAAAAACTGTTTTTT.

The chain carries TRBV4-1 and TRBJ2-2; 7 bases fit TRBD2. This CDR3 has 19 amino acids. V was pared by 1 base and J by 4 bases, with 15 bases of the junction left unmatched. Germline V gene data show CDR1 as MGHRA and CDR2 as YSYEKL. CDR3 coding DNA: TGCGCCAGCAGCCAAGTAAGGGGAAGGGCGGGAGACCGCACCGGGGAGCTGTTTTTT. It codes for CASSQVRGRAGDRTGELFF.

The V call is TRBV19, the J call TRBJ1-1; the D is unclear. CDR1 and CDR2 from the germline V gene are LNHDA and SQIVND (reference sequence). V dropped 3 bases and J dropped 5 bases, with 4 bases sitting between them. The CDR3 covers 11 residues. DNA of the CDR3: TGTGCCAGTAGTATGTATACTGAAGCTTTCTTT. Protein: CASSMYTEAFF.

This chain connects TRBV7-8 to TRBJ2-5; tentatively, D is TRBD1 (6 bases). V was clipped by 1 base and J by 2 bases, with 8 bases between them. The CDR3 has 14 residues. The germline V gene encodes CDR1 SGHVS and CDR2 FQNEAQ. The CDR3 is CASSLGGPQETQYF. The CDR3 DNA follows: TGTGCCAGCAGCTTAGGGGGGCCTCAAGAGACCCAGTACTTC.